This T cell receptor (beta chain) derives from a study of identical twins. Overall study findings and caveats: Within beta out-of-frame sequences, the excess sharing observed between twins was weaker.

With 7 bases removed from V and 6 bases from J, the gap between germline ends came to 13 bases. CDR1 is MDHEN and CDR2 is SYDVKM in the germline V gene. The CDR3 spans 12 residues. One entry per CDR3 protein results from TCRdb running MiXCR on the 5' RACE reads. This sample has 550,000 to 700,000 distinct CDR3 sequences; 21% occur once, and the top ten carry roughly 4.3%. This clonotype was found a few times. Its antigen is as yet unknown. These data are also associated with another study on T cells expressing NK-cell markers. That study adds: A few donors likewise had their CD3+CD56-NKG2C+ fraction led by these clonotypes.

The chain joins TRBV28 to TRBJ2-7; D might be TRBD2 (6 bases). This sequence originates from a woman between 18 and 30 years old in good health. Sequenced sample: PBMCs. CDR3 amino acids: CASIRRGSEQYF. The CDR3 DNA follows: TGTGCCAGCATTCGGCGGGGCTCCGAGCAGTACTTC.